This T cell receptor beta chain came from a study of T cells after yellow fever vaccination. Findings and limits, study-wide: Clones from primary vaccination mostly reappeared after the booster (about 97% CD4, about 88% CD8). Overlap between CD4 and CD8 compartments was detected for a small share of clonotypes.

Conversion of TCR transcripts into cDNA relied on 5'RACE template switching, which added a universal primer site and UMIs. MiXCR, applied by TCRdb to the 5' RACE reads, yields one record per CDR3 protein. The profile covers some 110,000 distinct CDR3 sequences, with under 8.5% appearing a single time and about 2.7% taken by the ten largest. In this sample, this clonotype turned up many times. No antigen is known for it. The sequencing used CD4+ T cells sorted from PBMCs, collected 10 days after the first yellow fever vaccination. The TCR comes from a man aged 18-30 years who received the YFV17D yellow fever vaccine.

DNA for the CDR3: TGCAGCGCCGGGGACGGTCGCAATCAGCCCCAGCATTTT. Protein: CSAGDGRNQPQHF. This chain uses TRBV29-1 with TRBJ1-5, with a possible D match to TRBD1 (5 bases). CDR1 is SQVTM and CDR2 is ANQGSEA in the germline V gene. Trimming left V 7 bases short and J 2 bases short, with 12 bases between. There are 13 residues in the CDR3.